Shown below are 26 T cell receptor beta chains from a single sample sequenced in a study of CD8 T cells in ankylosing spondylitis. TCRdb passed the 5' RACE reads through MiXCR, listing each CDR3 protein once. The sample holds about 250,000 distinct CDR3 sequences, roughly a tenth seen once. The specimen was blood, either unsorted or a sorted T cell fraction (not recorded which). Receptors originate from a male donor with ankylosing spondylitis or in good health (not recorded which).

This clonotype was recorded at least ten times. The genes are TRBV20-1 and TRBJ2-1; TRBD2 is a possible D gene (6 bases). Trimming removed 6 bases at V and 3 bases at J, with 21 bases between. Germline CDR1 reads DFQATT; CDR2 reads SNEGSKA (reference sequence). CDR3 length: 16 residues. Here the CDR3 reads CSATTPGENSYNEQFF. The CDR3 DNA follows: TGCAGTGCCACCACCCCGGGGGAGAATAGCTACAATGAGCAGTTCTTC.

V gene TRBV18 combines with J gene TRBJ2-3; D is perhaps TRBD1 (6 bases). Germline CDR1 is KGHSH and CDR2 is LQKENI. The CDR3 extends over 15 amino acids. V lost 6 bases, J lost 2 bases, and 15 bases lay in between. The CDR3 DNA reads as TGTGCCAGCTCCTCTACAGGGAGCCCCACAGATACGCAGTATTTT. It specifies CASSSTGSPTDTQYF.

The chain combines TRBV25-1 with TRBJ1-1, with D uncertain. Trimming stripped 1 base from V and 3 bases from J, with 6 bases between. This CDR3 region has 13 residues. Germline CDR1 reads MGHDK; CDR2 reads SYGVNS. The CDR3 DNA sequence: TGTGCCAGCAGTGAATTTTGGTACACTGAAGCTTTCTTT. This gives the protein CASSEFWYTEAFF.

This clonotype has ten or more counts. This sequence joins TRBV4-1 and TRBJ1-4; D might be TRBD1 (5 bases). CDR3 length: 15 residues. V lost 4 bases to trimming and J lost 8 bases, with 17 bases between them. CDR1 MGHRA and CDR2 YSYEKL come from the germline V gene. The CDR3 DNA is TGCGCCAGCAGCCTGCCGGGGAGGGACGGCGAAAAACTGTTTTTT. Amino acids: CASSLPGRDGEKLFF.

This clonotype was observed at least ten times. The gene calls are TRBV20-1 and TRBJ2-7; 8 nucleotides agree with TRBD2. V trimming: 3 bases; J trimming: 2 bases; junction bases outside the gene matches: 3. From germline, CDR1 is DFQATT and CDR2 SNEGSKA (reference sequence). This CDR3 region has 13 residues. CDR3 nucleotide sequence: TGCAGTGCTAGTTCAGCGGGAGCCTACGAGCAGTACTTC. It translates to CSASSAGAYEQYF.

This clonotype was seen many times. This chain links TRBV11-2 with TRBJ2-1; D not resolved. V lost 0 bases to trimming and J lost 2 bases, with 11 bases between them. The germline V gene encodes CDR1 SGHAT and CDR2 FQNNGV. This CDR3 has 16 amino acids. The CDR3 DNA reads as TGTGCCAGCAGCTTAGATCGCGACTCTCCCTACAATGAGCAGTTCTTC. This gives the protein CASSLDRDSPYNEQFF.

Many counts were recorded for this clonotype. This chain links TRBV27 with TRBJ2-2, with a tentative D call TRBD1 (6 bases). This CDR3 contains 16 residues. Germline CDR1 and CDR2: MNHEY and SMNVEV (reference sequence). Between the trimmed V and J ends, which lost 6 bases and 1 base, there was a span of 15 bases. The CDR3 is CASSSSPGQNTGELFF. CDR3 nucleotide sequence: TGTGCCAGCAGCTCTAGCCCGGGACAGAACACCGGGGAGCTGTTTTTT.

This chain joins TRBV6-5 and TRBJ2-7; 7 positions agree with TRBD1. Germline V lookup: CDR1 MNHEY, CDR2 SVGAGI. V gave up 0 bases and J gave up 3 bases; unmatched junction bases: 8. This CDR3 has 16 amino acids. The CDR3, as DNA: TGTGCCAGCAGTTACTCGATCGGACAGGCCCACTACGAGCAGTACTTC. It translates to CASSYSIGQAHYEQYF.

On this clonotype: A much larger clone differs from this one at a single base, so this may be a read error. CDR3 nucleotide sequence: TGTGCCATCATACGGCCCCTGGGAGAGACCCAGTACTTC. Encoded protein: CAIIRPLGETQYF. The chain combines TRBV10-3 with TRBJ2-5; D remains unclear. This CDR3 has 13 residues. Trimming pared 7 bases from V and 4 bases from J, leaving 13 bases between. Germline assignment: CDR1 ENHRY and CDR2 SYGVKD.

This clonotype was recorded many times. The chain recombines TRBV6-5 with TRBJ2-3; D is unresolved. V was trimmed by 2 bases and J by 5 bases, leaving 11 bases between them. This CDR3 has 14 residues. Looked up from germline, CDR1 is MNHEY and CDR2 is SVGAGI. In DNA form, the CDR3 reads TGTGCCAGCAGTTACAGCAGGAGCTTAGATACGCAGTATTTT. The encoded protein is CASSYSRSLDTQYF.

This clonotype occurred a few times. The chain recombines TRBV5-1 with TRBJ2-7; 7 bases map to TRBD1. The CDR3 loop spans 17 amino acids. Germline trimming cut 3 bases from V and 2 bases from J; bases unmatched to any gene: 14. Germline-derived CDR1 and CDR2 are SGHRS and YFSETQ. DNA for the CDR3: TGCGCCAGCAGCTATACCAGTCCGGGACAGTCAACCTACGAGCAGTACTTC. This encodes CASSYTSPGQSTYEQYF.

At least ten counts were recorded for this clonotype. V gene TRBV20-1 combines with J gene TRBJ2-7; 7 positions agree with TRBD1. The ends lost 8 bases at V and 3 bases at J; junction bases unmatched: 7. Germline-derived CDR1 and CDR2 are DFQATT and SNEGSKA (reference sequence). CDR3 length: 12 residues. The CDR3 nucleotides are TGCAGTACCCTACAGGGGCGCTACGAGCAGTACTTC. Residues: CSTLQGRYEQYF.

In its sample, this clonotype was seen many times. The genes are TRBV5-1 and TRBJ2-4; TRBD1 might be the D (6 bases). This CDR3 is 14 amino acids long. Germline values: CDR1 SGHRS, CDR2 YFSETQ. V lost 0 bases, J lost 5 bases, and 9 bases lay in between. The CDR3 here is CASSLEHRENIQYF. The CDR3 nucleotides read TGCGCCAGCAGCTTGGAACACAGGGAAAACATTCAGTACTTC.

In regard to this clonotype: Compared with germline, one end of the junction differs, possibly owing to a read error. V is TRBV9 and J is TRBJ2-1, with D possibly TRBD2 on 6 matching bases. Germline V lookup: CDR1 SGDLS, CDR2 YYNGEE. This CDR3 region has 15 residues. CDR3 region: CTSSTAGGAYNEQFF. CDR3 coding DNA: TGTACCAGCAGCACAGCGGGCGGGGCCTACAATGAGCAGTTCTTC.

This clonotype occurred many times. The J gene is TRBJ1-5, the V gene TRBV27; D is undetermined. The CDR3 consists of 13 residues. CDR1 MNHEY and CDR2 SMNVEV come from the germline V gene (reference sequence). V was trimmed by 2 bases and J by 7 bases, leaving 9 bases between them. DNA for the CDR3: TGTGCCAGCAGTTTAGGCAGTATCCAGCCCCAGCATTTT. It translates to CASSLGSIQPQHF.

The sample holds many counts of this clonotype. The CDR3 sequence is CASSLRDRGPSAEAFF. The CDR3 DNA is TGCGCCAGCAGCTTGCGTGACAGGGGCCCCTCGGCTGAAGCTTTCTTT. V gene TRBV5-1 combines with J gene TRBJ1-1; 8 bases are shared with TRBD1. V trimming: 1 base; J trimming: 6 bases; junction bases outside the gene matches: 11. Germline CDR1 reads SGHRS; CDR2 reads YFSETQ. CDR3 length: 16 residues.

In this sample, this clonotype turned up many times. A junction boundary mismatches the germline segment, possibly from a read error. This CDR3 reads CASSEGPWLASF. CDR3 DNA sequence: TGTGCCAGCAGTGAAGGGCCATGGCTGGCCTCTTTC. The chain carries TRBV12-3 or TRBV12-4 and TRBJ2-4; D remains ambiguous. The length of the CDR3 is 12 residues.

This clonotype appeared many times. This chain uses TRBV10-3 with TRBJ1-5; D uncertain. V lost 0 bases to trimming and J lost 6 bases, with 12 bases between them. Germline V gene data show CDR1 as ENHRY and CDR2 as SYGVKD. This CDR3 is built from 15 residues. This CDR3 reads CAISESAVWGQPQHF. Written as DNA, the CDR3 is TGTGCCATCAGTGAGTCGGCGGTTTGGGGTCAGCCCCAGCATTTT.

This clonotype was found a few times. The rearrangement uses TRBV7-9 and TRBJ1-2, with D unclear. The CDR3 contains 15 residues. CDR1 and CDR2 from the germline V gene are SEHNR and FQNEAQ (reference sequence). The V end lost 1 base, the J end lost 5 bases, and 14 bases lay between the germline ends. Here the CDR3 reads CASSLGDGGGYGYTF. The CDR3 nucleotides are TGTGCCAGCAGCTTAGGTGACGGAGGAGGTTATGGCTACACCTTC.

This clonotype was recorded many times. The chain carries TRBV5-1 and TRBJ1-1; no clear D. V lost 0 bases and J 8 bases, leaving 8 bases between the germline ends. Germline CDR1 SGHRS, CDR2 YFSETQ. The CDR3 length is 12 residues. The CDR3 DNA reads as TGCGCCAGCAGCTTGGATTGGCAGGAAGCTTTCTTT. Its protein is CASSLDWQEAFF.

For this clonotype: One base away lies a much larger clone, so this may be a sequencing read error. The chain uses TRBV20-1 and TRBJ2-1; D is possibly TRBD1 or TRBD2 (6 bases each). The CDR3 spans 14 residues. The germline CDR1 and CDR2 sequences are DFQATT and SNEGSKA (reference sequence). V lost 3 bases to trimming and J lost 0 bases, with 9 bases between them. CDR3 sequence: CSARGGLSYNEQFF. CDR3 DNA sequence: TGCAGTGCTAGGGGGGGCCTCTCCTACAATGAGCAGTTCTTC.

This clonotype was detected ten times or more. The chain recombines TRBV15 with TRBJ2-3, with TRBD1 identical over 7 bases. V shed 7 bases and J 6 bases; nucleotides not matched to a gene: 10. This CDR3 is built from 14 residues. Germline lookup yields CDR1 LNHNV and CDR2 YYDKDF (reference sequence). This CDR3 reads CATNRGDSQDTQYF. The CDR3 DNA sequence: TGTGCCACCAACCGAGGGGACAGCCAGGATACGCAGTATTTT.

In this sample, this clonotype turned up many times. The chain couples TRBV4-2 to TRBJ1-5; 7 nucleotides agree with TRBD1. Germline V gene data show CDR1 as LGHNA and CDR2 as YNFKEQ. The CDR3 covers 15 residues. V lost 6 bases and J lost 0; bases outside the gene matches: 5. The CDR3 here is CASRRDSDSNQPQHF. CDR3 nucleotides: TGTGCCAGCAGGCGGGACAGCGATAGCAATCAGCCCCAGCATTTT.

The sample holds many counts of this clonotype. This sequence joins TRBV2 and TRBJ2-7; no reliable D call. The germline V and J ends were trimmed by 4 bases and 0 bases, with 16 bases remaining between them. CDR3 size: 16 residues. Looked up from germline, CDR1 is SNHLY and CDR2 is FYNNEI. CDR3 region: CASSALDGVRSYEQYF. CDR3 nucleotide sequence: TGTGCCAGCAGTGCCTTGGACGGCGTACGCTCCTACGAGCAGTACTTC. The full variable domain, its missing parts supplied by reference TRBV2 and TRBJ2-7, is EPEVTQTPSHQVTQMGQEVILRCVPISNHLYFYWYRQILGQKVEFLVSFYNNEISEKSEIFDDQFSVERPDGSNFTLKIRSTKLEDSAMYFCASSALDGVRSYEQYFGPGTRLTVT.

This clonotype was recorded at least ten times. V is TRBV2 and J is TRBJ2-5; 8 nucleotides match TRBD2. Trimming cost V 10 bases and J 4 bases; bases outside gene matches: 14. This CDR3 has 15 residues. The germline gives CDR1 SNHLY, CDR2 FYNNEI. The CDR3 nucleotides are TGTGCCACCTCGACTGCGGGGGGTCTTGGAGAGACCCAGTACTTC. It specifies CATSTAGGLGETQYF.

The sample holds many counts of this clonotype. The chain combines TRBV7-9 with TRBJ1-1, with 8 bases that match TRBD1. After removal of 4 bases from V and 7 bases from J, the junction contained 5 bases not matched to a gene. Germline-derived CDR1 and CDR2 are SEHNR and FQNEAQ (reference sequence). The length of the CDR3 is 13 residues. CDR3 in DNA: TGTGCCAGCAGCTCCCAGGGGGCGAATGAAGCTTTCTTT. Its translation is CASSSQGANEAFF.